The text below deals with one T cell receptor beta chain. The trim removed 4 bases at V and 3 bases at J, leaving 15 bases unmatched. Germline V gene lookup returns CDR1 SGHTA and CDR2 FQGNSA. CDR3 length: 19 residues. The data belong to a study of blood T cell repertoires in COVID-19. In the original processing: The assay estimated nucleated cells by amplifying reference gene primers. The repertoire was sequenced with immunoSEQ multiplex PCR; TCRdb's copy has only in-frame clones and lacks some. Clone size and the V and J calls come from that table; the DNA yielded D and trimming. The profile shows more than 10,000 clones, approximately 88% of them singletons.

The TCR originated in a human donor in a cohort sampled during active COVID-19. The sequencing input was peripheral blood. The chain employs TRBV7-2 and TRBJ2-3; the match to TRBD1 covers 11 bases. The DNA of the CDR3 is TGTGCCAGCAGCTCCCCCCCCCTCACCGGGACAGGGGGGACAGATACGCAGTATTTT. The encoded protein is CASSSPPLTGTGGTDTQYF.